This TCR beta chain emerged from a study of response to subunit inactivated influenza vaccine (dated by TCRdb to the late 2010s). In the study overall: To follow how T cells responded to a trivalent subunit inactivated influenza vaccine, the researchers relied on deep quantitative profiling of the T cell receptor repertoire.

The investigation overall reported the following: It was suggested by the authors that each seasonal influenza vaccination may recruit only a limited number of new T cells.

This clonotype appeared a few times. Its antigen is not yet known. Qualities for individual bases were not recorded, and no much larger clone is one base off. Cut back by 2 bases and 8 bases, the V and J ends lie 15 bases apart. Reading the germline V gene gives CDR1 SGHTA and CDR2 FQGNSA. The CDR3 numbers 14 residues from cysteine through phenylalanine. The CDR3 DNA has 42 bases and is translated from base 1. Libraries came from RT-PCR. The listed sequencing device is Illumina HiSeq 2500. TCRdb applied fastp at Q25 and MiXCR to the public reads, then kept only in-frame beta chains. Entries are consolidated by CDR3 protein sequence, retaining the most common genes and DNA. This sample lists about 520,000 distinct CDR3 sequences; approximately 7.3% were detected once. The top ten hold about 12% of the sample.

The receptor was derived from a man in his fifties or sixties who received an inactivated influenza vaccine. Donor details come from another sample of the same person, matched by shared clones. Specimen: PBMCs from blood, collected around 2 years after vaccination. This chain joins TRBV7-2 to TRBJ1-1; possibly the D gene is TRBD1, per 5 matching bases. The CDR3 protein: CASSLSRRQGEAFF. At the DNA level, the sequence is TGTGCCAGCAGCTTATCGCGTCGTCAGGGCGAAGCTTTCTTT.